The 16 T cell receptor beta chains presented below share a single source sample, sequenced in a study of response to subunit inactivated influenza vaccine. TCRdb passed the RT-PCR reads through MiXCR, listing each CDR3 protein once. The sample includes around 580,000 distinct CDR3 sequences, about 14% of them seen just once. The starting material was PBMCs from blood, obtained roughly 12 days after vaccination. The source is a man in his fifties who received an inactivated influenza vaccine.

This clonotype has only a few counts. This rearrangement joins TRBV2 to TRBJ1-5; 11 positions match TRBD1. The ends lost 6 bases at V and 4 bases at J; junction bases unmatched: 5. The CDR3 spans 15 residues. Germline CDR1 SNHLY, CDR2 FYNNEI. This chain's CDR3 is CASRSGTGGNQPQHF. The DNA of the CDR3 is TGTGCCAGCAGGTCCGGGACAGGGGGTAATCAGCCCCAGCATTTT.

The chain recombines TRBV7-9 with TRBJ1-4; D is unclear. The V gene's germline CDR1 is SEHNR and CDR2 FQNEAQ (reference sequence). The CDR3 is 15 residues long. V gave up 2 bases and J gave up 0 bases, with 7 bases separating them. The CDR3 DNA reads as TGTGCCAGCAGCTTAAGGACTACAACTAATGAAAAACTGTTTTTT. This codes for CASSLRTTTNEKLFF.

The rearrangement uses TRBV20-1 and TRBJ2-3, with 10 bases matching TRBD2. V gave up 3 bases and J gave up 8 bases; unmatched junction bases: 8. The CDR3 covers 14 residues. Germline V lookup: CDR1 DFQATT, CDR2 SNEGSKA (reference sequence). The CDR3 nucleotides are TGCAGTGCTAGTACTAGCGGGATTCGGGGTACGCAGTATTTT. As protein: CSASTSGIRGTQYF.

The chain combines TRBV20-1 with TRBJ2-7; TRBD1 matches 8 bases. CDR3 length: 15 residues. The J segment lost 5 bases and the V segment lost 3 bases, leaving 12 bases of the junction unmatched. CDR1 DFQATT and CDR2 SNEGSKA come from the germline V gene (reference sequence). The CDR3 protein is CSARLLKDRGHEQYF. Here the CDR3 DNA reads TGCAGTGCTAGGCTTCTTAAAGACAGGGGCCACGAGCAGTACTTC.

This clonotype was seen only a few times. CDR3 loop: CSVVTMAYEQYF. CDR3 nucleotides: TGCAGCGTTGTGACGATGGCCTACGAGCAGTACTTC. The V call is TRBV29-1, the J call TRBJ2-7; D remains ambiguous. The CDR3 extends over 12 amino acids. The V gene lost 4 bases and the J gene lost 2 bases, with 9 bases spanning the gap. Germline V gene sequence: CDR1 SQVTM, CDR2 ANQGSEA.

This clonotype was found a few times. The CDR3 DNA follows: TGTGCCAGCAGCTGGACAGGGGGTATGGATGGCTACACCTTC. Translating gives CASSWTGGMDGYTF. The chain joins TRBV7-9 to TRBJ1-2; 10 bases are shared with TRBD1. Germline assignment: CDR1 SEHNR and CDR2 FQNEAQ (reference sequence). The V segment lost 4 bases and the J segment 6 bases; nucleotides outside the gene matches: 5. This CDR3 region has 14 residues.

V gene TRBV6-1 combines with J gene TRBJ2-7; D may be TRBD2 (5 bases). Trimming took off 7 bases at V and 2 bases at J, with 18 bases between the two ends. This CDR3 spans 15 amino acids. Germline V lookup: CDR1 MNHNS, CDR2 SASEGT. CDR3: CASIPTFSGTYEQYF. The DNA for the CDR3 is TGTGCCAGCATCCCTACCTTTTCGGGAACCTACGAGCAGTACTTC.

This clonotype was detected a few times. The V call is TRBV12-3 or TRBV12-4, the J call TRBJ1-1, with D hard to call. The V and J ends lost 3 bases and 5 bases respectively, with 13 bases between them. The CDR3 runs 14 residues. The CDR3 spells CASSLAGLGTEAFF. The CDR3 DNA sequence: TGTGCCAGCAGTTTGGCTGGATTGGGGACTGAAGCTTTCTTT.

This clonotype was counted between two and nine times. V and J are TRBV20-1 and TRBJ2-7, with D perhaps matching TRBD1 (5 bases). The CDR3 has 15 amino acids. The germline V gene has CDR1 DFQATT and CDR2 SNEGSKA (reference sequence). Trimming cost V 0 bases and J 4 bases, with 16 bases left between them. The CDR3 DNA is TGCAGTGCTAGAGATGATGGGGCGCTGTGGTACGAGCAGTACTTC. Amino acids: CSARDDGALWYEQYF.

Of note for this clonotype: The conserved phenylalanine or tryptophan normally closing the CDR3 is absent here, so this likely arose from a read error. The gene calls are TRBV6-2 or TRBV6-3 and TRBJ2-1; D is uncertain. The germline V and J ends were trimmed by 5 bases and 4 bases, with 9 bases remaining between them. CDR3 length: 13 amino acids. In germline, CDR1 is MNHEY, CDR2 SVGEGT. CDR3: CASSTTVYNEQFL. In nucleotides, the CDR3 is TGTGCCAGCAGTACGACTGTATACAATGAGCAGTTCTTA.

J is TRBJ2-1 and V is TRBV6-2 or TRBV6-3, with D possibly TRBD1 on 6 matching bases. V lost 6 bases and J lost 4, with 16 bases in between. The CDR3 totals 15 residues. Looked up from germline, CDR1 is MNHEY and CDR2 is SVGEGT. The CDR3 coding sequence is TGTGCCAGCAGAAGAGACAGGCTGGAGTACAATGAGCAGTTCTTC. Protein product: CASRRDRLEYNEQFF.

The chain has TRBV7-2 and TRBJ2-5, with a possible D match to TRBD2 (6 bases). This CDR3 has 12 residues. Germline CDR1 is SGHTA and CDR2 is FQGNSA. For the CDR3, the DNA is TGTGGGGGGGAACATCGACAAGAGACCCAGTACTTC. This translates into CGGEHRQETQYF. The full variable domain, rest sourced from reference TRBV7-2 and TRBJ2-5, is GAGVSQSPSNKVTEKGKDVELRCDPISGHTALYWYRQSLGQGLEFLIYFQGNSAPDKSGLPSDRFSAERTGGSVSTLTIQRTQQEDSAVYLCGGEHRQETQYFGPGTRLLVL.

This sequence joins TRBV12-3 or TRBV12-4 and TRBJ1-1; 9 nucleotides match TRBD1. The V segment lost 8 bases and the J segment 4 bases; nucleotides outside the gene matches: 8. The CDR3 covers 14 residues. The CDR3 is CASRTGVEGTEAFF. In nucleotides, the CDR3 is TGTGCCAGCCGGACAGGGGTTGAGGGCACTGAAGCTTTCTTT.

The CDR3 DNA reads as TGTGCCAGCAGACTTGGGACAGGGAGTTGGGAGACCCAGTACTTC. Residues: CASRLGTGSWETQYF. The J gene is TRBJ2-5, the V gene TRBV6-1, with 9 bases that match TRBD1. The CDR3 is made up of 15 amino acids. With V trimmed by 6 bases and J by 5 bases, 10 bases remained unmatched. Germline values: CDR1 MNHNS, CDR2 SASEGT.

The CDR3 reads CASSKERTLPHNEQFF. The CDR3 bases are TGTGCCAGCAGCAAAGAAAGGACCCTTCCTCACAATGAGCAGTTCTTC. The chain has TRBV21-1 and TRBJ2-1; the D call in the table, TRBD2, was not verified against the DNA. TRBV21-1 is listed as a pseudogene. The CDR3 covers 16 residues.

The chain combines TRBV7-3 with TRBJ2-5; D could derive from TRBD1 or TRBD2 (5 bases each). Germline V gene data show CDR1 as SGHTA and CDR2 as FQGTGA. The V end lost 1 base, the J end lost 6 bases, and 12 bases lay between the germline ends. There are 14 residues in the CDR3. CDR3 loop: CASSLKGSGQTQYF. The CDR3 bases are TGTGCCAGCAGCTTAAAGGGCTCGGGACAGACCCAGTACTTC.